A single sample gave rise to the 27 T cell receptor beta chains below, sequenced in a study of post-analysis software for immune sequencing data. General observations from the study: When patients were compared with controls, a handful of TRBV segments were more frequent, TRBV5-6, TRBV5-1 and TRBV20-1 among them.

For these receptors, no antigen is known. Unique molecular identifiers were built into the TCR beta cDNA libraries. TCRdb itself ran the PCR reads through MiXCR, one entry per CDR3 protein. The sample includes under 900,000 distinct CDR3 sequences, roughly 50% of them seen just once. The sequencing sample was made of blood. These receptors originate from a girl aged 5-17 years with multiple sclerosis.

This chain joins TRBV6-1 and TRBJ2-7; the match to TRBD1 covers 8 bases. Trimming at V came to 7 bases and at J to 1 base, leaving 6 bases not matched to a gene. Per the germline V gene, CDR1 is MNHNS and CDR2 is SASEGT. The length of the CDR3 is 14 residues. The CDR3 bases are TGTGCCAGCATCCGGGACAGGTTGTCCTACGAGCAGTACTTC. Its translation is CASIRDRLSYEQYF.

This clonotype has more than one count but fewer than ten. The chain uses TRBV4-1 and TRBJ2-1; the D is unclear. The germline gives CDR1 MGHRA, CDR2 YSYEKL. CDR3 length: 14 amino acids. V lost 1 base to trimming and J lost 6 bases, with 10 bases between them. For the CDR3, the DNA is TGCGCCAGCAGCCAAGGATTTAGATCCAATGAGCAGTTCTTC. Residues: CASSQGFRSNEQFF.

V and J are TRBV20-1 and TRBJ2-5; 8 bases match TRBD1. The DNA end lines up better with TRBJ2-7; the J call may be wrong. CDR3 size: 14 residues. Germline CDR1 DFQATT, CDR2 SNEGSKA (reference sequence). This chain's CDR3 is CSAIYRQGPHEQYF. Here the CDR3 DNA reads TGCAGTGCCATATACCGACAGGGGCCCCACGAGCAGTACTTC.

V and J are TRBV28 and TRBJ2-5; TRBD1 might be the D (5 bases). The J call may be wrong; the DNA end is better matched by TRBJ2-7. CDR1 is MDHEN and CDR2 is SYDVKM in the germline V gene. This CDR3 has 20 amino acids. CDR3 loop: CASSLSPLLLGILGAYEQYF. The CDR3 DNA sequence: TGTGCCAGCAGTTTATCCCCCTTGCTGTTGGGAATCTTAGGGGCCTACGAGCAGTACTTC.

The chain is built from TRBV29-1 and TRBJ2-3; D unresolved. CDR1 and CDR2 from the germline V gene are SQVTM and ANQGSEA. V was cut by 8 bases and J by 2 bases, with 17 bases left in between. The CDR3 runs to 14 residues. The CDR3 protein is CSRHVVRYTDTQYF. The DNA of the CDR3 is TGCAGCCGACATGTGGTTAGATACACAGATACGCAGTATTTT.

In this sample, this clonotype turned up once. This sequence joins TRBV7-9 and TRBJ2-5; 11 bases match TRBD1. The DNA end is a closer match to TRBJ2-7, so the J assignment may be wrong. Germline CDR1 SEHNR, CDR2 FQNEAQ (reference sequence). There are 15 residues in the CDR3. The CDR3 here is CASSVPGQGVDEQYF. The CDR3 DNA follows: TGTGCCAGCAGCGTACCGGGACAGGGGGTCGACGAGCAGTACTTC.

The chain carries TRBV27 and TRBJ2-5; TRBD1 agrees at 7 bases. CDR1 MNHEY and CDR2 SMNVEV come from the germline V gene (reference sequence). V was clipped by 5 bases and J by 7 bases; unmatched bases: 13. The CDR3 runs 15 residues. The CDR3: CASSKQDRVDRTQYF. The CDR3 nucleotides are TGTGCCAGCAGTAAACAAGACAGGGTGGATCGGACCCAGTACTTC.

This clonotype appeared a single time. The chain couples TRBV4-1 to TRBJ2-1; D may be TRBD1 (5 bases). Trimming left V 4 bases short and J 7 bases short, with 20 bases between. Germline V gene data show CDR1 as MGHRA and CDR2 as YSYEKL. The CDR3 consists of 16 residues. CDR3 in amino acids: CASSLSQGRRRNEQFF. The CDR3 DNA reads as TGCGCCAGCAGCCTCTCCCAGGGCAGGCGGCGGAATGAGCAGTTCTTC.

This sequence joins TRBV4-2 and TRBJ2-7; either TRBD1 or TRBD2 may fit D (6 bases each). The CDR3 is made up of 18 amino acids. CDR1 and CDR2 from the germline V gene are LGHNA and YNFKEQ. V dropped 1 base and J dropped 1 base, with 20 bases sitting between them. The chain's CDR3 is CASSQVSRGTLTSYEQYF. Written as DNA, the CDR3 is TGTGCCAGCAGCCAAGTTTCTCGGGGGACACTCACTTCCTACGAGCAGTACTTC.

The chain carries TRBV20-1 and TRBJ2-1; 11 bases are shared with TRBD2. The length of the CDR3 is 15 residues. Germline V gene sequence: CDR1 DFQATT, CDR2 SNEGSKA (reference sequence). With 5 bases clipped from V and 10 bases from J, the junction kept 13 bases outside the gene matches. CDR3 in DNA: TGCAGTGCTCGACAACCGGGACTAGCGGCCCTGGAGCAGTTCTTC. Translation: CSARQPGLAALEQFF.

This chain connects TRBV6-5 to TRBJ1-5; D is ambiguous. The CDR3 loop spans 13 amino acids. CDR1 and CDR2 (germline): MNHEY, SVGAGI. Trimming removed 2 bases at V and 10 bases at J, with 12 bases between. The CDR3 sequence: CASSYRIEGPQHF. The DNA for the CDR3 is TGTGCCAGCAGTTACAGAATCGAGGGACCCCAGCATTTT.

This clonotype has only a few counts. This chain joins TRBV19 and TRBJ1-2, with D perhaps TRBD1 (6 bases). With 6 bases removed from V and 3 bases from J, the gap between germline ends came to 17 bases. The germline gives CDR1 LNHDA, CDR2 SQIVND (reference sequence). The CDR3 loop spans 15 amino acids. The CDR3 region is CASSWPSRGDYGYTF. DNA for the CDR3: TGTGCCAGTAGCTGGCCGTCCAGGGGTGACTATGGCTACACCTTC. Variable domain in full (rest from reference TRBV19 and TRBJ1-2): DGGITQSPKYLFRKEGQNVTLSCEQNLNHDAMYWYRQDPGQGLRLIYYSQIVNDFQKGDIAEGYSVSREKKESFPLTVTSAQKNPTAFYLCASSWPSRGDYGYTFGSGTRLTVV.

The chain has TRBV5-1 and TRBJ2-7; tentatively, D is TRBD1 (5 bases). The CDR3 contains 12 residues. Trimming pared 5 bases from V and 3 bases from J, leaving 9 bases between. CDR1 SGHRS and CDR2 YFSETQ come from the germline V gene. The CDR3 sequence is CASRADSYEQYF. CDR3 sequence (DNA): TGCGCCAGCAGGGCAGACAGCTACGAGCAGTACTTC.

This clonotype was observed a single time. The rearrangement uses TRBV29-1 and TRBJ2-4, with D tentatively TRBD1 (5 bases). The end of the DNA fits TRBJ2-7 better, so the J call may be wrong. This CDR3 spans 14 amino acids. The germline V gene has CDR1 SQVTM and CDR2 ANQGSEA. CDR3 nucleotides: TGCAGCGTCCTAGGGGCCCGGACAATGGACGAGCAGTACTTC. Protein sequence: CSVLGARTMDEQYF.

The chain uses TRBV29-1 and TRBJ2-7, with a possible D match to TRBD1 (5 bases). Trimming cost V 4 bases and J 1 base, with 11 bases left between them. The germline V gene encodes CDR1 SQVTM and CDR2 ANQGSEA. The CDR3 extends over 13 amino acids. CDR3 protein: CSVVPRQSYEQYF. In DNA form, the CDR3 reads TGCAGCGTTGTGCCCCGACAGTCCTACGAGCAGTACTTC.

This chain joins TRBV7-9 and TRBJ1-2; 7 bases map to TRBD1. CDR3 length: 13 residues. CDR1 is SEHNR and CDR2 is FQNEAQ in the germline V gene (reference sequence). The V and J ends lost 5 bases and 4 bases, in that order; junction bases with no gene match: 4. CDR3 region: CASSPRDSYGYTF. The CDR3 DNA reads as TGTGCCAGCAGCCCCCGGGACAGCTATGGCTACACCTTC.

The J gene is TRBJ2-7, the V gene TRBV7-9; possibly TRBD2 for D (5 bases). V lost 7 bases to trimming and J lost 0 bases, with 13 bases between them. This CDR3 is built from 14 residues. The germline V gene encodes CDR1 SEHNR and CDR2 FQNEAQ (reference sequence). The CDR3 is CASIPSTSSYEQYF. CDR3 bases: TGTGCCAGCATCCCTTCAACTAGCTCCTACGAGCAGTACTTC.

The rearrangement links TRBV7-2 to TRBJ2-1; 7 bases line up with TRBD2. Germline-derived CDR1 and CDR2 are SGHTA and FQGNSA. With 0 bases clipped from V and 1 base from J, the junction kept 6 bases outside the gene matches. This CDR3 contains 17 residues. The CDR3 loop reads CASSLASGSVSYNEQFF. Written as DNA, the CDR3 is TGTGCCAGCAGCTTAGCTAGCGGGTCCGTATCCTACAATGAGCAGTTCTTC.

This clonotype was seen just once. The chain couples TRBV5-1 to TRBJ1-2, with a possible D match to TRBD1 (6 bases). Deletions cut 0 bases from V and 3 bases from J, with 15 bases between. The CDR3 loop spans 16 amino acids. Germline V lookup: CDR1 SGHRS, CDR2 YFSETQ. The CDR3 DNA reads TGCGCCAGCAGCTTGGGAGGTAGGGGGAAGGACTATGGCTACACCTTC. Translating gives CASSLGGRGKDYGYTF.

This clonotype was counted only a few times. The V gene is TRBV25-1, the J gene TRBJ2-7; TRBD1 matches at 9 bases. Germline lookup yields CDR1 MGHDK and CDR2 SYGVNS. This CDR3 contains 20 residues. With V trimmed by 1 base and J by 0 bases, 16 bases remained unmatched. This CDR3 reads CASSEWYETGGQANSYEQYF. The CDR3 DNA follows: TGTGCCAGCAGTGAATGGTACGAGACAGGGGGACAAGCTAACTCCTACGAGCAGTACTTC.

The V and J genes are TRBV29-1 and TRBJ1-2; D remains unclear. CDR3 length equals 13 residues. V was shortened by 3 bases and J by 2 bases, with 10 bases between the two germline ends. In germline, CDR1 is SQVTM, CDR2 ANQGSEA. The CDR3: CSVERGPNYGYTF. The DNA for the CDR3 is TGCAGCGTTGAGAGAGGACCGAACTATGGCTACACCTTC.

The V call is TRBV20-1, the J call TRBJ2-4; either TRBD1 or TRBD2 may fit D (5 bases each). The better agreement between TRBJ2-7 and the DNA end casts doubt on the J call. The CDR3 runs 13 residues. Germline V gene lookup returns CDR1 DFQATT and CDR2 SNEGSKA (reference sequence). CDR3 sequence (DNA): TGCAGTGCGACCGGGACCGACCCCTACGAGCAGTACTTC. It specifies CSATGTDPYEQYF.

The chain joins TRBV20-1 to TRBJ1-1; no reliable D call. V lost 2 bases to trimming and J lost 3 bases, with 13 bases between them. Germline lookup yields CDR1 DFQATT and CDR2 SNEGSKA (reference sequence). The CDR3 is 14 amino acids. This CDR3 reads CSARSPGEDTEAFF. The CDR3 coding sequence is TGCAGTGCTAGATCCCCCGGGGAGGACACTGAAGCTTTCTTT.

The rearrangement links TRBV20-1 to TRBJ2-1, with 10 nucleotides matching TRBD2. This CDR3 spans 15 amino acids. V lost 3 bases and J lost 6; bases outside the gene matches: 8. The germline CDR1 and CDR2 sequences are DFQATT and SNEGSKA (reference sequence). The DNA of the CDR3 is TGCAGTGCTAGGGTACTAGCGGGAATAAGCAATGAGCAGTTCTTC. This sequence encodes CSARVLAGISNEQFF.

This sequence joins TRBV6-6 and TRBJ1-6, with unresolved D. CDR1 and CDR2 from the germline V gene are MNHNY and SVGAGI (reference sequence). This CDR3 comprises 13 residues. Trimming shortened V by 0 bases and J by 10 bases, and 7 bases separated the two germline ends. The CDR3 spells CASSYSSPSPLHF. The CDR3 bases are TGTGCCAGCAGTTACTCGAGTCCCTCACCCCTCCACTTT.

This CDR3 reads CASSLTGAPQETQYF. The CDR3 DNA sequence: TGTGCCAGCAGCTTAACGGGGGCCCCCCAAGAGACCCAGTACTTC. The chain employs TRBV7-3 and TRBJ2-5; the D gene is possibly TRBD1 (6 bases). Germline V lookup: CDR1 SGHTA, CDR2 FQGTGA. V lost 0 bases and J 1 base, leaving 9 bases between the germline ends. This CDR3 spans 15 amino acids.

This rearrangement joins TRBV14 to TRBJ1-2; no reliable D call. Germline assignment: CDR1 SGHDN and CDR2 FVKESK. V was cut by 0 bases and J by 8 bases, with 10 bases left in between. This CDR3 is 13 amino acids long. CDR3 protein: CASSQDLGKGYTF. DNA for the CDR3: TGTGCCAGCAGCCAAGATCTGGGGAAGGGCTACACCTTC.